This TCR beta chain was found in a study of cytomegalovirus exposure and HLA in healthy donors. Points from the study as a whole: Later genetic work tied a missense DCLRE1C variant to beta-chain V and J trimming. Per a prior analysis, the majority of TCR beta V segments were productive roughly 87% or roughly 30% of the time.

The PCR employed 60 Vbeta primers together with 13 Jbeta primers. TCRdb's table, derived via immunoSEQ multiplex PCR, lists solely in-frame clones and lacks some. Counted here are 110,000 to 150,000 clones, almost 80% occurring once; the ten biggest clones make up 1.7%. This clone was found a few times. Its antigen is undetermined. Specimen: PBMCs. The receptor comes from a woman in her 30s in good health and CMV-seronegative.

The CDR3 DNA is TGTGCCAGCAGTGAAACGCAGGGTCACGGAGAGACCCAGTACTTC. Its protein product is CASSETQGHGETQYF. The chain links TRBV25-1 to TRBJ2-5, with D maybe TRBD1 (5 bases). V was shortened by 2 bases and J by 4 bases, with 14 bases between the two germline ends. The CDR3 spans 15 residues. The V gene's germline CDR1 is MGHDK and CDR2 SYGVNS. The full variable domain, with the rest looked up from reference TRBV25-1 and TRBJ2-5, is EADIYQTPRYLVIGTGKKITLECSQTMGHDKMYWYQQDPGMELHLIHYSYGVNSTEKGDLSSESTVSRIRTEHFPLTLESARPSHTSQYLCASSETQGHGETQYFGPGTRLLVL.